The 16 T cell receptor beta chains in this list originate from one sample, sequenced in a study of blood T cell repertoires in COVID-19 (dated by TCRdb to about 2020). Library preparation used the immunoSEQ multiplex PCR assay. The table was pulled from immuneACCESS by TCRdb, which kept in-frame rearrangements only. Such tables lose some clones; where checked, under half of the loss comes from unresolved V genes, and the rest has no known cause. Present in this sample are under 300,000 clones, more than 75% of which were seen just once. Roughly 12% of the sample is in the top ten clones. Sequencing used peripheral blood. The origin of the receptors is a man older than 75 with acute or convalescent COVID-19.

The chain links TRBV7-3 to TRBJ1-1; D uncertain. V was clipped by 0 bases and J by 2 bases, with 4 bases between them. Germline CDR1 is SGHTA and CDR2 is FQGTGA. The CDR3 runs 13 residues. The CDR3: CASSLTRNTEAFF. The CDR3 coding sequence is TGTGCCAGCAGCTTAACCAGAAACACTGAAGCTTTCTTT.

The CDR3 sequence is CSVRTVYEQYF. The CDR3 DNA reads TGCAGCGTGAGGACAGTCTACGAGCAGTACTTC. The chain uses TRBV29-1 and TRBJ2-7; perhaps TRBD1 as D (6 bases). The CDR3 runs to 11 residues. Trimming took off 6 bases at V and 3 bases at J, with 9 bases between the two ends. Germline-derived CDR1 and CDR2 are SQVTM and ANQGSEA.

The chain combines TRBV25-1 with TRBJ1-2; D is unresolved. CDR1 is MGHDK, CDR2 SYGVNS, per germline. This CDR3 region has 12 residues. The ends were cut back, 3 bases at V and 5 bases at J, with 7 bases in the middle. In DNA, the CDR3 is TGTGCCAGCAGTGAGGCAAGATATGGCTACACCTTC. As protein: CASSEARYGYTF.

V gene TRBV11-2 combines with J gene TRBJ2-7; D is unresolved. Trimming stripped 1 base from V and 3 bases from J, with 7 bases between. CDR3 size: 13 residues. Germline CDR1 is SGHAT and CDR2 is FQNNGV. The CDR3 sequence: CASSLGFGYEQYF. The CDR3 DNA sequence: TGTGCCAGCAGCTTAGGATTCGGCTACGAGCAGTACTTC. Together with reference TRBV11-2 and TRBJ2-7, the CDR3 gives the full variable domain: EAGVAQSPRYKIIEKRQSVAFWCNPISGHATLYWYQQILGQGPKLLIQFQNNGVVDDSQLPKDRFSAERLKGVDSTLKIQPAKLEDSAVYLCASSLGFGYEQYFGPGTRLTVT.

The rearrangement links TRBV5-1 to TRBJ2-1, with 7 bases fitting TRBD2. The CDR3 consists of 15 residues. Trimming cost V 1 base and J 6 bases; bases outside gene matches: 7. CDR1 and CDR2 from the germline V gene are SGHRS and YFSETQ. The CDR3 DNA sequence: TGCGCCAGCAGCTTGACTGCGGGAGTAGGCAATGAGCAGTTCTTC. It yields the protein CASSLTAGVGNEQFF.

The chain uses TRBV6-1 and TRBJ2-1; D is unclear. V was cut by 0 bases and J by 0 bases, with 9 bases left in between. CDR1 and CDR2 (germline): MNHNS, SASEGT. The CDR3 extends over 16 amino acids. The CDR3: CASSEAALSSYNEQFF. CDR3 coding DNA: TGTGCCAGCAGTGAAGCAGCGCTGAGCTCCTACAATGAGCAGTTCTTC.

In its sample, this clone was seen once. The chain combines TRBV3-1 (or the pseudogene TRBV3-2) with TRBJ1-5; D not resolved. Germline CDR1 reads LGHDT; CDR2 reads YNNKEL (reference sequence). Trimming shortened V by 2 bases and J by 7 bases, and 15 bases separated the two germline ends. The CDR3 sequence is 15 residues long. CDR3 sequence reads: CASSQSRRIVQPQHF. In DNA, the CDR3 is TGTGCCAGCAGCCAATCCAGGCGAATCGTCCAGCCCCAGCATTTT.

The gene calls are TRBV4-1 and TRBJ2-4; 9 bases are shared with TRBD2. The CDR3 contains 16 residues. Germline V gene sequence: CDR1 MGHRA, CDR2 YSYEKL. The J segment lost 0 bases and the V segment lost 0 bases, leaving 0 bases of the junction unmatched. The CDR3: CASSQETSGAKNIQYF. For the CDR3, the DNA is TGCGCCAGCAGCCAAGAGACTAGCGGAGCCAAAAACATTCAGTACTTC.

This clone was seen a handful of times. V and J are TRBV7-9 and TRBJ1-2; TRBD1 matches 9 bases. The CDR3 has 15 amino acids. From germline, CDR1 is SEHNR and CDR2 FQNEAQ (reference sequence). The J segment lost 6 bases and the V segment lost 4 bases, leaving 9 bases of the junction unmatched. The CDR3 bases are TGTGCCAGCAGCTCGGGACAGGGCCTGTCGGATGGCTACACCTTC. This translates into CASSSGQGLSDGYTF.

The rearrangement joins TRBV9 to TRBJ1-5; TRBD1 might be the D (5 bases). Trimming pared 4 bases from V and 2 bases from J, leaving 13 bases between. Germline CDR1 is SGDLS and CDR2 is YYNGEE. This CDR3 spans 15 amino acids. The CDR3 bases are TGTGCCAGCAGCCCGACGGGGGGAGGCAATCAGCCCCAGCATTTT. This codes for CASSPTGGGNQPQHF.

This chain connects TRBV11-2 to TRBJ1-6; D is unresolved. The CDR3 contains 13 residues. Germline CDR1 and CDR2: SGHAT and FQNNGV. V gave up 1 base and J gave up 8 bases, with 6 bases separating them. The CDR3 protein is CASSLVSYSPLHF. CDR3 bases: TGTGCCAGCAGCTTAGTTTCCTATTCACCCCTCCACTTT.

This clone was seen just once. V and J are TRBV5-1 and TRBJ1-6, with 9 bases matching TRBD1. This CDR3 region has 16 residues. The germline CDR1 and CDR2 sequences are SGHRS and YFSETQ. The V segment lost 0 bases and the J segment 9 bases; nucleotides outside the gene matches: 7. The CDR3 bases are TGCGCCAGCAGCTTGGCCAGGGGACAGGGTGGTTCACCCCTCCACTTT. Translation gives CASSLARGQGGSPLHF.

This clone was seen a single time. V gene TRBV7-6 combines with J gene TRBJ2-1, with D possibly TRBD1 on 6 matching bases. Trimming left V 5 bases short and J 2 bases short, with 10 bases between. The CDR3 is 14 residues long. Looked up from germline, CDR1 is SGHVS and CDR2 is FNYEAQ. This chain's CDR3 is CASSPGEAYNEQFF. CDR3 coding DNA: TGTGCCAGCAGCCCAGGGGAAGCCTACAATGAGCAGTTCTTC.

The CDR3 loop is CAISRGTAHTEAFF. CDR3 nucleotides: TGTGCCATCAGTCGTGGGACAGCTCACACTGAAGCTTTCTTT. The rearrangement links TRBV10-3 to TRBJ1-1; 7 nucleotides line up with TRBD1. With 5 bases clipped from V and 3 bases from J, the junction kept 6 bases outside the gene matches. CDR1 and CDR2 from the germline V gene are ENHRY and SYGVKD. This CDR3 spans 14 amino acids.

V and J are TRBV24-1 and TRBJ1-2, with 8 bases fitting TRBD1. The CDR3 runs 17 residues. Per the germline V gene, CDR1 is KGHDR and CDR2 is SFDVKD. V dropped 3 bases and J dropped 5; count of bases not matched to a gene: 13. The CDR3 region is CATSDAGTGTSFYGYTF. CDR3 coding DNA: TGTGCCACCAGTGATGCCGGGACAGGTACCAGTTTTTATGGCTACACCTTC.

The CDR3 DNA reads TGTGCCAGCAGCCATTGGGCTAGCGGGGGGCCGATGTACAATGAGCAGTTCTTC. This translates into CASSHWASGGPMYNEQFF. The chain carries TRBV14 and TRBJ2-1; TRBD2 aligns across 11 bases. Germline CDR1 and CDR2: SGHDN and FVKESK. With 3 bases clipped from V and 4 bases from J, the junction kept 11 bases outside the gene matches. This CDR3 has 18 residues.